This T cell receptor (beta chain) stems from a study of regulatory T cells in long-lasting Graves disease. iRepertoire HTBI primers and Arm-PCR of CDR3 regions built TCR beta libraries. Authors' analysis steps: Segment identification across samples yielded 60 or so TRBV and about 13 TRBJ segments. TCRdb used MiXCR to reprocess the multiplex PCR reads, holding one entry per CDR3 protein. The V and J calls come from TCRdb's annotation, not from the publication. Among 360,000 or so distinct CDR3 sequences listed, roughly 25% were seen once. Noted time point: persistent/refractory GD, antithyroid drugs over 5 years with positive TRAb. After RNA was extracted from PBMCs, the TCR library was made from it. There are 15 residues in the CDR3. J gave up 5 bases and V 0 bases, and 5 bases lay outside the gene matches. From germline, CDR1 is SGDLS and CDR2 YYNGEE.

This receptor was obtained from a woman aged 40-49 years with Graves disease. This chain links TRBV9 with TRBJ2-5; the match to TRBD2 covers 9 bases. The sample here was peripheral blood mononuclear cells (PBMCs), taken when the disease was refractory, from a patient treated with antithyroid drugs. CDR3 sequence reads: CASSVGAGGWETQYF. The DNA of the CDR3 is TGTGCCAGCAGCGTAGGAGCGGGAGGTTGGGAGACCCAGTACTTC. Drawing the rest from reference TRBV9 and TRBJ2-5, the complete variable domain is DSGVTQTPKHLITATGQRVTLRCSPRSGDLSVYWYQQSLDQGLQFLIQYYNGEERAKGNILERFSAQQFPDLHSELNLSSLELGDSALYFCASSVGAGGWETQYFGPGTRLLVL.